These T cell receptor beta chains were read from a single sample in a study of cytomegalovirus exposure and HLA in healthy donors. TCRdb's copy holds only in-frame clones and misses some; the assay was immunoSEQ multiplex PCR. Here the sample table reports about 37,000 clones. Sequencing input: PBMCs. All receptors derive from a human donor in good health. The CDR3 runs from the conserved cysteine through the conserved F or W. D genes are given only for firm matches.

d_call j_call v_call cdr3_nt cdr3_aa
TRBD1 TRBJ2-6 TRBV4-1 TGCGCCAGCAGCCAGTCGACAGGGGGCGCAACTGGGGCCAACGTCCTGACTTTC CASSQSTGGATGANVLTF
- TRBJ1-1 TRBV5-4 TGTGCCAGCAGCTTGTCAGTCAAGGGCGGGACTGAAGCTTTCTTT CASSLSVKGGTEAFF
- TRBJ1-3 TRBV5-6 TGTGCCAGCAGCTTGTCAGGCAGAATCTCTGGAAACACCATATATTTT CASSLSGRISGNTIYF
TRBD1 TRBJ1-2 TRBV30 TGTGCCTGGGTTAGAGGCCGGGACAGAGGGAACTATGGCTACACCTTC CAWVRGRDRGNYGYTF
TRBD2 TRBJ2-2 TRBV9 TGTGCCAGCAGCGTAACTAGCGGGGCTTCCGGGGAGCTGTTTTTT CASSVTSGASGELFF
- TRBJ2-1 TRBV9 TGTGCCAGCAGCGTAGGGGGGGGCGGGATTGAGCAGTTCTTC CASSVGGGGIEQFF
- TRBJ2-7 TRBV21-1 TGTGCCAGCAGCCCAGGGCGGGGGAGCTCCTACGAGCAGTACTTC CASSPGRGSSYEQYF
- TRBJ2-5 TRBV18 TGTGCCAGCTCATTCCCCCTGGAGACCCAGTACTTC CASSFPLETQYF
- TRBJ1-1 TRBV18 TGTGCCAGCTCGCATACAGTCTCAGGGGACACTGAAGCTTTCTTT CASSHTVSGDTEAFF
TRBD1 TRBJ1-3 TRBV5-4 TGTGCCAGCAGCACCGGACAGGCCAGCTCTGGAAACACCATATATTTT CASSTGQASSGNTIYF
TRBD2 TRBJ2-2 TRBV4-1 TGCGCCAGCAGCCAAGACCCGACTAGCGGGAAAACCACCGGGGAGCTGTTTTTT CASSQDPTSGKTTGELFF
TRBD2 TRBJ2-7 TRBV27 TGTGCCAGCACCGTATCGGGGGGGGCCGCCTACGAGCAGTACTTC CASTVSGGAAYEQYF
- TRBJ1-1 TRBV4-1 TGCGCCAGCGCAGGGACTGGGAGTATGAACACTGAAGCTTTCTTT CASAGTGSMNTEAFF
TRBD1 TRBJ1-4 TRBV29-1 TGCAGCGTTACAGCAGGGGGAAGAACTGAAAAACTGTTTTTT CSVTAGGRTEKLFF
- TRBJ1-3 TRBV9 TGTGCCAGCAGCGTAGGAGCGCAAACCTCTGGAAACACCATATATTTT CASSVGAQTSGNTIYF
TRBD1 TRBJ1-6 TRBV14 TGTGCCAGCAGCCAATTGACAGGGGCGTATAATTCACCCCTCCACTTT CASSQLTGAYNSPLHF
TRBD1 TRBJ1-5 TRBV19 TGTGCCAGTAGTCCCTGGACAGGGGGCGAGGGTCAGCCCCAGCATTTT CASSPWTGGEGQPQHF
- TRBJ1-4 TRBV18 TGTGCCAGCTCACCACCGGAGGGACGGCTTAATGAAAAACTGTTTTTT CASSPPEGRLNEKLFF
TRBD1 TRBJ2-7 TRBV10-3 TGTGCCATCAGCTCCGACAGGGGGCGCTCCTACGAGCAGTACTTC CAISSDRGRSYEQYF
- TRBJ1-4 TRBV4-1 TGCGCCAGCAGCCAAGATAAAACAGCCTTAGTCCTAACTAATGAAAAACTGTTTTTT CASSQDKTALVLTNEKLFF
TRBD1 TRBJ2-7 TRBV30 TGTGCCTGGGCCCGACAGGGGATATCCTACGAGCAGTACTTC CAWARQGISYEQYF
TRBD1 TRBJ2-7 TRBV30 TGTGCCTGGTCGCTCAGGGGGATCGACTCCTACGAGCAGTACTTC CAWSLRGIDSYEQYF